A selection of T cell receptor beta chains follows, all from one sample in a study of beta chain features in type 1 diabetes. Method: immunoSEQ multiplex PCR; TCRdb's copy keeps in-frame clones and lacks some. Seen here are some 500,000 clones, roughly 10% observed once, and the top ten hold over 0.035%. Sequencing input: naive CD4+ T cells from blood. The receptors derive from a woman aged 18-35 years in good health. Each CDR3 is given without its conserved first and last residue. A D gene is named only where the DNA matches it firmly.

v_gene: TRBV27; d_gene: .; j_gene: TRBJ2-4; CDR3aa: ASSLRRSGENIQY
v_gene: TRBV5-1; d_gene: .; j_gene: TRBJ2-2; CDR3aa: ASNRNSGTTNTGELF
v_gene: TRBV9; d_gene: .; j_gene: TRBJ1-6; CDR3aa: ASSVEGNNSPLH
v_gene: TRBV5-4; d_gene: .; j_gene: TRBJ2-3; CDR3aa: ASSHRRVRGADTQY
v_gene: TRBV7-2; d_gene: .; j_gene: TRBJ2-3; CDR3aa: ASSGRTGSDTQY
v_gene: TRBV15; d_gene: .; j_gene: TRBJ2-3; CDR3aa: ATSREESNTQY
v_gene: TRBV4-3; d_gene: .; j_gene: TRBJ2-7; CDR3aa: ASSQQEGSYEQY
v_gene: TRBV7-9; d_gene: TRBD1; j_gene: TRBJ2-6; CDR3aa: ASSFISGGVSGANVLT
v_gene: TRBV4-1; d_gene: TRBD1; j_gene: TRBJ2-1; CDR3aa: ASSYGGGDRDNEQF
v_gene: TRBV4-3; d_gene: .; j_gene: TRBJ2-1; CDR3aa: ASKPTLREGVCF
v_gene: TRBV29-1; d_gene: TRBD1; j_gene: TRBJ2-1; CDR3aa: SGYGTVYNEQF
v_gene: TRBV29-1; d_gene: .; j_gene: TRBJ2-7; CDR3aa: SVDFDRSSYEQY
v_gene: TRBV7-6; d_gene: TRBD2; j_gene: TRBJ2-3; CDR3aa: ASSPNPGLVKDTQY
v_gene: TRBV30; d_gene: .; j_gene: TRBJ2-1; CDR3aa: AWKRQRSSYNEQF
v_gene: TRBV27; d_gene: .; j_gene: TRBJ2-7; CDR3aa: ASSLASRPGDEQY
v_gene: TRBV29-1; d_gene: .; j_gene: TRBJ2-3; CDR3aa: SALGSPTRGATDTQY
v_gene: TRBV5-4; d_gene: TRBD1; j_gene: TRBJ1-2; CDR3aa: ASSPGTGGLHGYT
v_gene: TRBV29-1; d_gene: .; j_gene: TRBJ1-2; CDR3aa: SALGGFRFGYT
v_gene: TRBV6-5; d_gene: .; j_gene: TRBJ2-2; CDR3aa: ASRVPNTGELF
v_gene: TRBV7-9; d_gene: .; j_gene: TRBJ2-7; CDR3aa: ASSQQNGESEQY
v_gene: TRBV7-2; d_gene: TRBD2; j_gene: TRBJ2-1; CDR3aa: ASSLAPHGAGGLESEQF
v_gene: TRBV27; d_gene: .; j_gene: TRBJ2-3; CDR3aa: ASSKRGEGRDTQY
v_gene: TRBV7-2; d_gene: .; j_gene: TRBJ2-3; CDR3aa: ASSLGRKDTQY